This T cell receptor beta chain came from a study of blood T cell repertoires in COVID-19. On the study more broadly: Sites across the United States, Italy and Spain contributed samples from acute and convalescent COVID-19. Sources were T cells, B-cell-depleted T cells, or PBMCs; the material itself was cDNA or gDNA.

The CDR3 totals 13 residues. Germline CDR1 and CDR2: DFQATT and SNEGSKA (reference sequence). The ends were cut back, 3 bases at V and 1 base at J, with 7 bases in the middle. In terms of age and location, participants ranged from roughly 18 to 95 years and lived in fewer than 30 US areas. TCRdb's copy holds only in-frame clones and misses some; the assay was immunoSEQ multiplex PCR. The sample includes about 140,000 clones, 60% to 80% of them seen just once. This TCR was sampled from a woman in her fifties or sixties who had recovered from COVID-19. The rearrangement uses TRBV20-1 and TRBJ1-5; D not certain. The sample was PBMCs or T cells enriched from blood (not recorded which). The CDR3 spells CSASVQSNQPQHF. CDR3 DNA: TGCAGTGCTAGTGTACAAAGCAATCAGCCCCAGCATTTT.